Below, 11 T cell receptor beta chains from the same sample are listed, as sequenced in a study of breast tumors, draining lymph nodes, adjacent tissues. Breast cancer patients provided tissue from their axillary draining lymph nodes. TCRdb itself ran the multiplex PCR reads through MiXCR, one entry per CDR3 protein. The sample contains approximately 190,000 distinct CDR3 sequences, roughly 31% of which appear only once. Sequencing was performed on axillary lymph node tissue. Receptors were obtained from a female donor with breast cancer. Some clones in this sample may be carry-over from other donors' samples.

This rearrangement joins TRBV5-5 to TRBJ2-3; a weak D match, TRBD2 (6 bases). Germline V lookup: CDR1 SGHKS, CDR2 YYEKEE (reference sequence). The CDR3 is 15 amino acids. V lost 3 bases, J lost 0 bases, and 11 bases lay in between. The CDR3 bases are TGTGCCAGCAGCTACTCTAGCGCTAGCACAGATACGCAGTATTTT. This translates into CASSYSSASTDTQYF.

In its sample, this clonotype was seen many times. The chain combines TRBV7-8 with TRBJ2-3, with a weak D call TRBD1 (6 bases). Germline values: CDR1 SGHVS, CDR2 FQNEAQ. Between the trimmed V and J ends, which lost 4 bases and 0 bases, there was a span of 14 bases. The CDR3 sequence is 16 residues long. The CDR3 nucleotides are TGTGCCAGCAGCTCTTACAGGGAATCTAGCACAGATACGCAGTATTTT. It translates to CASSSYRESSTDTQYF.

This clonotype was recorded at least ten times. The chain uses TRBV6-2 or TRBV6-3 and TRBJ1-5; D not resolved. Trimming pared 2 bases from V and 6 bases from J, leaving 11 bases between. The CDR3 loop spans 14 amino acids. The germline V gene has CDR1 MNHEY and CDR2 SVGEGT. DNA for the CDR3: TGTGCCAGCAGTTACAACAGAGGAGGTCAGCCCCAGCATTTT. This encodes CASSYNRGGQPQHF.

This clonotype was counted many times. This chain links TRBV20-1 with TRBJ2-3; the match to TRBD2 covers 8 bases. The V segment lost 4 bases and the J segment 0 bases; nucleotides outside the gene matches: 12. Germline loops: CDR1 DFQATT, CDR2 SNEGSKA (reference sequence). The CDR3 is 17 residues long. The CDR3 region is CSATRAGGPLSTDTQYF. The CDR3 DNA follows: TGCAGTGCTACTCGCGCGGGAGGCCCTCTAAGCACAGATACGCAGTATTTT.

The chain recombines TRBV25-1 with TRBJ1-5; D gene uncertain. Germline V gives CDR1 MGHDK, CDR2 SYGVNS. Trimming stripped 11 bases from V and 3 bases from J, with 17 bases between. CDR3 size: 14 residues. The CDR3: CAPPHRRLNQPQHF. CDR3 coding DNA: TGTGCCCCACCCCACAGAAGGCTCAATCAGCCCCAGCATTTT.

This clonotype appeared a single time. The chain joins TRBV9 to TRBJ1-1, with D possibly TRBD1 on 5 matching bases. There are 13 residues in the CDR3. Per germline, CDR1 SGDLS and CDR2 YYNGEE. The V gene lost 0 bases and the J gene lost 4 bases, with 7 bases spanning the gap. This CDR3 reads CASSVDQGTEAFF. The CDR3 nucleotides are TGTGCCAGCAGCGTAGATCAGGGCACTGAAGCTTTCTTT.

This clonotype is a singleton in its sample. This chain links TRBV20-1 with TRBJ2-5; possibly TRBD1 for D (5 bases). Germline assignment: CDR1 DFQATT and CDR2 SNEGSKA (reference sequence). With 0 bases removed from V and 2 bases from J, the gap between germline ends came to 13 bases. CDR3 size: 15 residues. The CDR3 bases are TGCAGTGCTAGAGATTGGGGCAGTGGACAAGAGACCCAGTACTTC. As protein: CSARDWGSGQETQYF.

This clonotype was recorded at least ten times. The chain carries TRBV4-3 and TRBJ2-1; TRBD2 aligns across 8 bases. This CDR3 has 15 amino acids. J gave up 4 bases and V 4 bases, and 6 bases lay outside the gene matches. Germline lookup yields CDR1 LGHNA and CDR2 YSLEER. CDR3 in DNA: TGCGCCAGCAGCCCGCGGGGGGCCTTATACAATGAGCAGTTCTTC. Translation: CASSPRGALYNEQFF.

In the case of this clonotype: This may stem from a read error, because a much larger clone lies one nucleotide away. The chain is built from TRBV12-5 and TRBJ2-1; TRBD2 aligns across 10 bases. V lost 7 bases and J lost 9; bases outside the gene matches: 18. The CDR3 runs to 17 residues. CDR1 and CDR2 (germline): LGHNT, FRNRAP. Written as DNA, the CDR3 is TGTGCTAGTGCCCCTGCCGGGACTAGCGAGAATTGGGGTGAGCAGTTCTTC. This gives the protein CASAPAGTSENWGEQFF.

Note on this clonotype: Given a much more abundant clone one base away, this may be a read error. CDR3 protein: CASRPGQGAYNEQFF. The DNA for the CDR3 is TGTGCCAGCAGACCGGGACAGGGGGCCTACAATGAGCAGTTCTTC. The rearrangement links TRBV6-5 to TRBJ2-1, with 11 bases matching TRBD1. V lost 6 bases to trimming and J lost 2 bases; unmatched junction nucleotides: 3. The CDR3 runs 15 residues. Germline V gene sequence: CDR1 MNHEY, CDR2 SVGAGI.

The chain recombines TRBV11-3 with TRBJ2-3; 10 bases align to TRBD2. The CDR3 has 16 residues. The trim removed 8 bases at V and 0 bases at J, leaving 8 bases unmatched. CDR1 is SGHNT and CDR2 is YENEEA in the germline V gene. CDR3 sequence: CASSSTSGTSTDTQYF. Here the CDR3 DNA reads TGTGCCAGCTCAAGTACTAGCGGGACTAGCACAGATACGCAGTATTTT.